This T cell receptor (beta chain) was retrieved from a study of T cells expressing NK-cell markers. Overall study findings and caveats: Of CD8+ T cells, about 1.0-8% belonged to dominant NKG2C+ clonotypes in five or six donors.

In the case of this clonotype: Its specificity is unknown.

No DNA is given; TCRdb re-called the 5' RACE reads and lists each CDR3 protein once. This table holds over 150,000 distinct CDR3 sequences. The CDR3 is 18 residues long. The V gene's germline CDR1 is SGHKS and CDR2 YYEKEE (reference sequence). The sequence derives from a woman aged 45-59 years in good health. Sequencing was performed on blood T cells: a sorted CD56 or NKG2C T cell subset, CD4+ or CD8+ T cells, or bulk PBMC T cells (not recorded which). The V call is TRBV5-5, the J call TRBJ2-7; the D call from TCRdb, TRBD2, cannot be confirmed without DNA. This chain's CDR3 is CASSSTGTREGRGYEQYF.